These 21 T cell receptor beta chains share one sample of origin, sequenced in a study of CD8+ T cells in alopecia areata. This sample's treatment: oral pan-JAK inhibitor, 5-10 mg twice daily. Investigators isolated RNA and reverse transcribed it into cDNA to act as the sequencing template. This table comes from immunoSEQ multiplex PCR, and its TCRdb copy is limited to in-frame clones, with some not included. The table includes 150,000 to 200,000 clones, nearly 60% detected once. This specimen was CD4+ T cells sorted from blood, taken at week 24, from a patient treated with tofacitinib. The receptors stem from a human donor with alopecia areata.

This chain links TRBV29-1 with TRBJ2-1; no clear D. V was trimmed by 4 bases and J by 5 bases, leaving 9 bases between them. The CDR3 totals 12 residues. Germline CDR1 and CDR2: SQVTM and ANQGSEA. CDR3 sequence reads: CSVVRVDNEQFF. CDR3 DNA: TGCAGCGTTGTACGGGTCGACAATGAGCAGTTCTTC.

This chain joins TRBV18 and TRBJ2-3, with D maybe TRBD2 (5 bases). Trimming cost V 2 bases and J 4 bases, with 7 bases left between them. The CDR3 is 13 amino acids. Germline values: CDR1 KGHSH, CDR2 LQKENI. CDR3 in amino acids: CASSPEAADTQYF. CDR3 DNA: TGTGCCAGCTCACCAGAAGCGGCAGATACGCAGTATTTT.

The chain combines TRBV7-3 with TRBJ2-3, with 10 bases that match TRBD2. The CDR3 contains 15 residues. The junction had 7 bases not matched to a gene; V was cut back by 4 bases and J by 6 bases. Germline CDR1 SGHTA, CDR2 FQGTGA. CDR3 coding DNA: TGTGCCAGCAGCTCAGGACTAGCGGATAGGGATACGCAGTATTTT. Protein: CASSSGLADRDTQYF.

V usage is TRBV6-6 and J usage is TRBJ2-3; 9 bases fit TRBD2. The CDR3 runs to 15 residues. Germline-derived CDR1 and CDR2 are MNHNY and SVGAGI (reference sequence). J lost 2 bases, V lost 4 bases, and 4 bases had no gene match. This CDR3 is CASSLRLAVTDTQYF. The CDR3 region has the DNA TGTGCCAGCAGTTTGAGACTAGCGGTCACAGATACGCAGTATTTT.

The rearrangement uses TRBV10-3 and TRBJ2-5, with a weak D call TRBD2 (6 bases). The CDR3 spans 15 residues. V was trimmed by 4 bases and J by 2 bases, leaving 14 bases between them. CDR1 ENHRY and CDR2 SYGVKD come from the germline V gene. CDR3 nucleotides: TGTGCCATCAGTGGGCACAAGGAGGGTCAAGAGACCCAGTACTTC. This encodes CAISGHKEGQETQYF.

The chain employs TRBV19 and TRBJ1-2, with D perhaps TRBD1 (6 bases). Germline V gene lookup returns CDR1 LNHDA and CDR2 SQIVND (reference sequence). Trimming cost V 7 bases and J 4 bases, with 19 bases left between them. The CDR3 runs to 15 residues. The CDR3 sequence is CASNHAGETAYGYTF. The CDR3 nucleotides read TGTGCCAGTAATCATGCAGGGGAGACGGCCTATGGCTACACCTTC. The variable domain in full, completed from reference TRBV19 and TRBJ1-2, reads DGGITQSPKYLFRKEGQNVTLSCEQNLNHDAMYWYRQDPGQGLRLIYYSQIVNDFQKGDIAEGYSVSREKKESFPLTVTSAQKNPTAFYLCASNHAGETAYGYTFGSGTRLTVV.

The chain combines TRBV7-9 with TRBJ2-5; TRBD2 matches 8 bases. V trimming: 6 bases; J trimming: 4 bases; junction bases outside the gene matches: 10. Germline CDR1 SEHNR, CDR2 FQNEAQ (reference sequence). The CDR3 has 15 amino acids. The CDR3 reads CASRGAGSGTETQYF. The CDR3 DNA sequence: TGTGCCAGCAGGGGGGCCGGTAGCGGGACAGAGACCCAGTACTTC.

This sequence joins TRBV9 and TRBJ1-2; perhaps TRBD1 as D (5 bases). V dropped 0 bases and J dropped 3 bases, with 6 bases sitting between them. The CDR3 length is 13 residues. Germline lookup yields CDR1 SGDLS and CDR2 YYNGEE. CDR3 loop: CASSVGGDYGYTF. The CDR3 DNA reads as TGTGCCAGCAGCGTAGGAGGGGACTATGGCTACACCTTC.

The CDR3 DNA reads as TGTGCCAGCAGCTTACTCTCTAGCGGGACGAGCTCCTACAATGAGCAGTTCTTC. This translates into CASSLLSSGTSSYNEQFF. V usage is TRBV7-6 and J usage is TRBJ2-1; 9 bases line up with TRBD2. V lost 2 bases, J lost 0 bases, and 8 bases stayed unmatched. CDR1 is SGHVS, CDR2 FNYEAQ, per germline. This CDR3 is 18 amino acids long.

The count of this clone is one. This sequence joins TRBV27 and TRBJ1-2, with D tentatively TRBD1 (6 bases). CDR3 length: 13 residues. In germline, CDR1 is MNHEY, CDR2 SMNVEV (reference sequence). Trimming left V 4 bases short and J 6 bases short, with 12 bases between. CDR3 region: CASSSIRGHGYTF. The CDR3 region has the DNA TGTGCCAGCAGTTCGATCAGGGGCCATGGCTACACCTTC.

This clone was seen only a few times. The V gene is TRBV7-3, the J gene TRBJ2-1; 7 bases fit TRBD2. The CDR3 runs to 15 residues. The V gene's germline CDR1 is SGHTA and CDR2 FQGTGA. Losses at the gene ends were 1 base for V and 0 bases for J; bases not matched to a gene: 0. As DNA, the CDR3 is TGTGCCAGCAGCTTAAGCGGGGGCTCCTACAATGAGCAGTTCTTC. Protein product: CASSLSGGSYNEQFF.

The chain links TRBV5-4 to TRBJ2-7; weak D call: TRBD2 (5 bases). The V end lost 1 base, the J end lost 9 bases, and 11 bases lay between the germline ends. The CDR3 loop spans 12 amino acids. Germline values: CDR1 SGHNT, CDR2 YYREEE (reference sequence). The CDR3 reads CASSLPGNGQYF. CDR3 bases: TGTGCCAGCAGCTTGCCCGGGAATGGGCAGTACTTC.

The J gene is TRBJ2-7, the V gene TRBV23-1; D may match TRBD1 or TRBD2 (5 bases each). TRBV23-1 has ORF status, its function being uncertain. The CDR3 runs 15 residues. The germline V and J ends were trimmed by 2 bases and 3 bases, with 14 bases remaining between them. In nucleotides, the CDR3 is TGCGCCAGCAGTCAAACCCCGAGGGGCCGCTACGAGCAGTACTTC. Its protein is CASSQTPRGRYEQYF.

This chain connects TRBV10-3 to TRBJ2-3; no firm D call. CDR3 length: 14 amino acids. Germline CDR1 reads ENHRY; CDR2 reads SYGVKD. V was trimmed by 3 bases and J by 7 bases, leaving 14 bases between them. This CDR3 reads CAISDRGVANTQYF. CDR3 sequence (DNA): TGTGCCATCAGTGATCGAGGAGTTGCAAATACGCAGTATTTT.

The gene calls are TRBV2 and TRBJ2-5; D tentatively fits TRBD1 or TRBD2 (5 bases each). Germline V gene data show CDR1 as SNHLY and CDR2 as FYNNEI. Trimming took 7 bases from V and 2 from J, leaving 17 bases between them. This CDR3 has 15 amino acids. The CDR3 sequence is CASNTQRRTQETQYF. For the CDR3, the DNA is TGTGCCAGCAACACACAGCGGCGGACACAAGAGACCCAGTACTTC.

This sequence joins TRBV4-1 and TRBJ1-5, with a weak D call TRBD1 (5 bases). Germline CDR1 reads MGHRA; CDR2 reads YSYEKL. V was trimmed by 0 bases and J by 7 bases, leaving 13 bases between them. This CDR3 has 15 residues. For the CDR3, the DNA is TGCGCCAGCAGCCAAGAACAAGTTAGGGGACAGCCCCAGCATTTT. Translation: CASSQEQVRGQPQHF.

This sequence joins TRBV25-1 and TRBJ1-1, with 7 bases identical to TRBD1. Trimming cost V 4 bases and J 0 bases; bases outside gene matches: 2. CDR1 and CDR2 from the germline V gene are MGHDK and SYGVNS. The length of the CDR3 is 14 residues. The CDR3 nucleotides are TGTGCCAGCAGTGTTACAGGGGTGAACACTGAAGCTTTCTTT. As protein: CASSVTGVNTEAFF.

The chain employs TRBV29-1 and TRBJ1-1; TRBD1 might be the D (6 bases). This CDR3 has 14 amino acids. V lost 4 bases and J 5 bases, leaving 17 bases between the germline ends. Looked up from germline, CDR1 is SQVTM and CDR2 is ANQGSEA. In DNA, the CDR3 is TGCAGCGTTGCGGGCGAGGGGGTGAGGACTGAAGCTTTCTTT. It is translated as CSVAGEGVRTEAFF.

This clone was seen only a few times. V usage is TRBV11-1 and J usage is TRBJ1-5; no reliable D call. V lost 0 bases and J lost 3, with 3 bases in between. Germline CDR1 reads SGHAT; CDR2 reads FQDESV (reference sequence). The CDR3 covers 13 residues. As DNA, the CDR3 is TGTGCCAGCAGCTTAGCCCTCAATCAGCCCCAGCATTTT. This sequence encodes CASSLALNQPQHF.

V usage is TRBV28 and J usage is TRBJ1-2; no reliable D call. Germline V gene sequence: CDR1 MDHEN, CDR2 SYDVKM. Trimming took 6 bases from V and 7 from J, leaving 12 bases between them. CDR3 length: 12 amino acids. The CDR3 DNA follows: TGTGCCAGCAGCCCCGAAACTCCTGGCTACACCTTC. Protein: CASSPETPGYTF.

The J gene is TRBJ2-1, the V gene TRBV29-1; tentatively, D is TRBD2 (5 bases). The CDR3 has 14 residues. V was trimmed by 3 bases and J by 6 bases, leaving 15 bases between them. The germline gives CDR1 SQVTM, CDR2 ANQGSEA. CDR3 sequence: CSVDSSGVSNEQFF. CDR3 in DNA: TGCAGCGTTGATTCTTCCGGGGTTTCCAATGAGCAGTTCTTC.